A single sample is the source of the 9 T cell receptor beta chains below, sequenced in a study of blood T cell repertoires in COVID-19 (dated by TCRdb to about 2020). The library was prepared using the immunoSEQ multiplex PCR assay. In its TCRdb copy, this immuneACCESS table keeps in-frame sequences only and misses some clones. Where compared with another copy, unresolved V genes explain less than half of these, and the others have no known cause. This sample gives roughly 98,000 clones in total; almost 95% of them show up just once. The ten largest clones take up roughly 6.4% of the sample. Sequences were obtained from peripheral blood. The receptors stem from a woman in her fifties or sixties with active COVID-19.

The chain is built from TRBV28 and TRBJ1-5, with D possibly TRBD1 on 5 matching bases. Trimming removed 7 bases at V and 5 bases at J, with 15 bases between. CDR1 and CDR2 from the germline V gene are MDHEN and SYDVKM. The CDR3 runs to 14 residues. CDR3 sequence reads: CASTIGGNHQPQHF. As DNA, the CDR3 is TGTGCCAGCACCATTGGGGGGAATCATCAGCCCCAGCATTTT.

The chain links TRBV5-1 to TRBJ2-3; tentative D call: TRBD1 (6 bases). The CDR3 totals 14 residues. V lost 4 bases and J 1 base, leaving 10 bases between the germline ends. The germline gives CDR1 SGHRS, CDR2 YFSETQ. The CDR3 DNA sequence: TGCGCCAGCAGCCTGGACAGCCGCACAGATACGCAGTATTTT. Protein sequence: CASSLDSRTDTQYF.

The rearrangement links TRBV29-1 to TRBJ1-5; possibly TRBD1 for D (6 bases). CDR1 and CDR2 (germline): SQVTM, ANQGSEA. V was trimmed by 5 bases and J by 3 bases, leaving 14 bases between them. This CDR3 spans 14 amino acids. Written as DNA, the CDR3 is TGCAGCGTTAGTGGGGGGGCGGACAATCAGCCCCAGCATTTT. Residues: CSVSGGADNQPQHF.

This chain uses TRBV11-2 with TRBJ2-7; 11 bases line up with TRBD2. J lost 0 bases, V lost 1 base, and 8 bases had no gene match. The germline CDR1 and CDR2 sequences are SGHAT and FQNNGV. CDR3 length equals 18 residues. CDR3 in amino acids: CASSLGGLAGGVSYEQYF. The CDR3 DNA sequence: TGTGCCAGCAGCTTAGGTGGGCTAGCGGGGGGCGTCTCCTACGAGCAGTACTTC.

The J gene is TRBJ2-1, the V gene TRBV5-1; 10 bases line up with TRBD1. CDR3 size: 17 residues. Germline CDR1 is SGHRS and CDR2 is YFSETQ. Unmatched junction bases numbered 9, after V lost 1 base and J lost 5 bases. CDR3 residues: CASSLRVFGTGDNEQFF. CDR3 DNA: TGCGCCAGCAGCTTGAGGGTGTTCGGGACAGGGGACAATGAGCAGTTCTTC.

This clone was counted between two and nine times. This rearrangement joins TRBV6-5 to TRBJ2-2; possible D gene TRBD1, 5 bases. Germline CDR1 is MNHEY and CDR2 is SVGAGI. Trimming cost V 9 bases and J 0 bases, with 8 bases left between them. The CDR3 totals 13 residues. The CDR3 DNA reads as TGTGCCAGTGACAGCCCGAACACCGGGGAGCTGTTTTTT. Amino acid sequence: CASDSPNTGELFF.

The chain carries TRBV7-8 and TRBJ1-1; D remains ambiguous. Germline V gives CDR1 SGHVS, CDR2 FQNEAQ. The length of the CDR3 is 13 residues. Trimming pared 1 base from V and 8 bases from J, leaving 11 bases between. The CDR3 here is CASSLVGIGEAFF. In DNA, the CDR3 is TGTGCCAGCAGCTTAGTCGGGATTGGGGAAGCTTTCTTT.

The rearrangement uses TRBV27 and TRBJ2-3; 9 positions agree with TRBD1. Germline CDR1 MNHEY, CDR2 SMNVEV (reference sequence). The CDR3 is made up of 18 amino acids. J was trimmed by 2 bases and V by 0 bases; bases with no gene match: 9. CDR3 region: CASSLSRDRELFTDTQYF. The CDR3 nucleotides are TGTGCCAGCAGTTTATCGAGGGACAGGGAGTTGTTCACAGATACGCAGTATTTT.

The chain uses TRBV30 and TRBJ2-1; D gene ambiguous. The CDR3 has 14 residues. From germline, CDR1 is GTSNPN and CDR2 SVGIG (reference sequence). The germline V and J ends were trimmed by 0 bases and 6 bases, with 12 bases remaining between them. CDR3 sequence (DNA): TGTGCCTGGAGTGTAGATAGAAAACGCAATGAGCAGTTCTTC. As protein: CAWSVDRKRNEQFF.